This T cell receptor beta chain was identified in a study of T cells after yellow fever vaccination. Study observations and caveats: Booster sampling recovered most clones from primary vaccination (roughly 96% CD4, over 75% CD8). Abundant bulk-derived clonotypes could contaminate FACS-sorted repertoires. A weaker but faster secondary response was observed, peaking on day 5 versus 15.

There are many counts of this clonotype. Its cognate antigen is unknown. 5'RACE template switching produced TCR cDNA carrying a universal primer site and UMIs. MiXCR, run by TCRdb on the 5' RACE reads, gives a single entry per CDR3 protein. The sample has some 320,000 distinct CDR3 sequences; less than 9.5% are singletons. The source was CD4+ T cells sorted from PBMCs, collected 5 days after the yellow fever booster vaccination. The clonotype comes from a man younger than 35 who received the YFV17D yellow fever vaccine.

In nucleotides, the CDR3 is TGCGCCAGCAGGGCTCCCACAGATACGCAGTATTTT. Translated: CASRAPTDTQYF. The J gene is TRBJ2-3, the V gene TRBV10-2; D is uncertain. The CDR3 spans 12 residues. Germline loops: CDR1 WSHSY, CDR2 SAAADI. Trimming removed 6 bases at V and 2 bases at J, with 6 bases between.